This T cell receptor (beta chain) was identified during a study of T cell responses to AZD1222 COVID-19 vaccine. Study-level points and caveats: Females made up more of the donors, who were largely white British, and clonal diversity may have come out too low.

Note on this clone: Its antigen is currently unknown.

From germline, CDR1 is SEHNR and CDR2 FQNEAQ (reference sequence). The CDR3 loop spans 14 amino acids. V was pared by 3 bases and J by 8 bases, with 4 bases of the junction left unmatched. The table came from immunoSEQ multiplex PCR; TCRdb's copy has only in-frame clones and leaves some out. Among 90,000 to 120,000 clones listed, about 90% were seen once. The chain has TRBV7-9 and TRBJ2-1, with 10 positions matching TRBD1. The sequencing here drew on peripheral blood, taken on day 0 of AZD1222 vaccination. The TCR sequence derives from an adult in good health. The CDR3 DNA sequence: TGTGCCAGCAGCTTTTGGGACAGGGGCGATGAGCAGTTCTTC. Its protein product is CASSFWDRGDEQFF.